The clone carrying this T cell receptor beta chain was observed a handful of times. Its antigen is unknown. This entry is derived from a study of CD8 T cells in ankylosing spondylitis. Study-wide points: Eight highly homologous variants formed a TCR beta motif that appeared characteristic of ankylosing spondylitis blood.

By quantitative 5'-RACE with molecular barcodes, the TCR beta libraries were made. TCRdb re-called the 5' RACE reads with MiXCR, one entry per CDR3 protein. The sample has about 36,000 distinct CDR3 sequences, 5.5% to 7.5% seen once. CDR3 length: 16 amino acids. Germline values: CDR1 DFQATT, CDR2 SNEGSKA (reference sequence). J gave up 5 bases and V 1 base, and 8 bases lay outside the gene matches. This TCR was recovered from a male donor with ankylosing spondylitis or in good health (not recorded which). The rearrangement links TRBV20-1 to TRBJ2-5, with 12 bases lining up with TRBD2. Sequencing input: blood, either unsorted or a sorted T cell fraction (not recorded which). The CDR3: CSARVTSGGRMETQYF. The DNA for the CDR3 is TGCAGTGCTAGAGTGACTAGCGGGGGAAGGATGGAGACCCAGTACTTC.